This TCR beta chain emerged from a study of shared clonotypes between healthy human individuals. Across the whole study: Per-donor plates numbered three CD4 naive, three CD4 memory, two CD8 naive and one CD8 memory. General observations from the study: Memory subsets had estimated richness that was generally smaller than that of naive subsets.

About this clone: The antigen is not known.

CDR1 is SGHVS, CDR2 FQNEAQ, per germline. V was pared by 4 bases and J by 6 bases, with 11 bases of the junction left unmatched. This CDR3 is 17 amino acids long. Researchers ran the assay at a deep level. Here immunoSEQ multiplex PCR was the method, and the copy in TCRdb shows in-frame clones only, minus some. The sample lists around 2,000,000 clones; about 92% were seen once. Selected positively for CCR7 and CD45RO-negative, naive CD8 cells excluded terminally differentiated effector memory CD45RA+ cells. Sequencing was performed on naive CD8+ T cells from PBMCs. The chain combines TRBV7-8 with TRBJ2-2; 10 bases match TRBD2. The sequence was obtained from a young man in good health. Some clones in this sample may be carry-over from other donors' samples. Written as DNA, the CDR3 is TGTGCCAGCAGCTCTCTAGCGGGAGACATGATCGCCGGGGAGCTGTTTTTT. This gives the protein CASSSLAGDMIAGELFF.